This T cell receptor beta chain was obtained from a study of blood T cell repertoires in COVID-19. The germline gives CDR1 LNHDA, CDR2 SQIVND (reference sequence). With 6 bases clipped from V and 0 bases from J, the junction kept 7 bases outside the gene matches. This CDR3 comprises 16 residues. TCRdb's copy holds only in-frame clones and misses some; the assay was immunoSEQ multiplex PCR. This sample has some 290,000 clones, with roughly 80% found just once. J is TRBJ1-5 and V is TRBV19; TRBD1 matches at 8 bases. Sequencing was done on a sample of peripheral blood. The TCR originated in a man in his 60s who had recovered from COVID-19. Here the CDR3 reads CASRGTGRYSNQPQHF. In DNA, the CDR3 is TGTGCCAGTAGGGGGACAGGCCGCTATAGCAATCAGCCCCAGCATTTT.